This TCR beta chain is from a study of blood T cell repertoires in COVID-19. As for the study in general: Material from acute and convalescent COVID-19 was sourced from the United States, Italy and Spain. Nucleic acid was either cDNA or gDNA, and it came from T cells, B-cell-depleted T cells, or PBMCs.

V dropped 8 bases and J dropped 9; count of bases not matched to a gene: 6. CDR3 length: 12 residues. The germline V gene has CDR1 MDHEN and CDR2 SYDVKM. Authors' processing steps: Amplified reference gene primers provided the basis for estimating nucleated cell counts. Sequencing was performed with immunoSEQ multiplex PCR; in TCRdb, only in-frame clones are kept and a portion is missing. The D gene and trimming were derived from the DNA, and the V and J assignments and clone size from that table. The sample includes under 80,000 clones, roughly four fifths of them seen just once. The sample comprised peripheral blood. This sequence originates from an elderly man with acute or convalescent COVID-19. This chain joins TRBV28 and TRBJ1-1; 10 bases line up with TRBD1. CDR3: CASRDRGLQAFF. Here the CDR3 DNA reads TGTGCCAGCCGGGACAGGGGTCTCCAAGCTTTCTTT.